This T cell receptor (beta chain) was identified in a study of cytomegalovirus exposure and HLA in healthy donors. With respect to this clone: Its antigen is not identified.

Using immunoSEQ multiplex PCR, the repertoire was profiled, and TCRdb retains in-frame clones only, with some absent. The sample lists about 160,000 clones, roughly 86% occurring once. Germline CDR1 SGHNT, CDR2 YYREEE (reference sequence). The CDR3 is 18 amino acids. V shed 1 base, J shed 4 bases, and the junction held 11 bases outside the gene matches. Findings and caveats of the study: Testing in vitro showed three CMV-associated chains specific for CMV antigens. It was reported that the classifier diagnosed cytomegalovirus status with high specificity and sensitivity in both the original and validation cohorts.

What was sequenced was PBMCs. This rearrangement joins TRBV5-4 to TRBJ2-3; 11 nucleotides align to TRBD2. This clonotype was obtained from a man between 18 and 35 years old in good health and CMV-seropositive. For the CDR3, the DNA is TGTGCCAGCAGCTTGAGTCGGAGTCGACTAGCGGGATCAGATACGCAGTATTTT. Protein: CASSLSRSRLAGSDTQYF.